A selection of T cell receptor beta chains follows, all from one sample in a study of blood T cell repertoires in COVID-19. Here immunoSEQ multiplex PCR was the method, and the copy in TCRdb shows in-frame clones only, minus some. The sample lists 200,000 to 250,000 clones, over 75% occurring once. The sample was peripheral blood. Source of these receptors: a man aged 40-50 years with active or convalescent COVID-19. CDR3s include the opening cysteine and the closing phenylalanine or tryptophan. A D gene is named only where the DNA matches it firmly. The size field is filled for only some rows; it gives once, few, many or a size class.

j_call clone_size d_call v_call cdr3_aa cdr3_nt
TRBJ1-1 . . TRBV5-6 CASSSLGTGAFF TGTGCCAGCAGCTCTTTAGGAACAGGAGCTTTCTTT
TRBJ2-1 . . TRBV28 CASSFPTGPDEQFF TGTGCCAGCAGTTTTCCTACAGGTCCGGATGAGCAGTTCTTC
TRBJ2-1 . TRBD1 TRBV30 CAWGRQGNFNEQFF TGTGCCTGGGGAAGACAGGGAAACTTCAATGAGCAGTTCTTC
TRBJ1-5 . . TRBV4-2 CASSQRGLGGNGNQPQHF TGTGCCAGCAGCCAACGGGGCTTAGGGGGTAACGGCAATCAGCCCCAGCATTTT
TRBJ1-1 . TRBD1 TRBV28 CASSISPRDSMNTEAFF TGTGCCAGCAGTATTTCTCCCCGGGACAGCATGAACACTGAAGCTTTCTTT
TRBJ1-3 . . TRBV5-1 CASSLGNTRSGNTIYF TGCGCCAGCAGCTTGGGCAACACACGCTCTGGAAACACCATATATTTT
TRBJ1-1 . . TRBV6-1 CASSEEERVDTEAFF TGTGCCAGCAGTGAAGAAGAACGGGTGGACACTGAAGCTTTCTTT
TRBJ2-2 few TRBD2 TRBV7-2 CASSPWEGPTGELFF TGTGCCAGCAGCCCATGGGAGGGTCCTACCGGGGAGCTGTTTTTT
TRBJ1-3 few TRBD1 TRBV6-5 CASSTDRGPGNTIYF TGTGCCAGCAGTACCGACAGGGGACCTGGAAACACCATATATTTT
TRBJ1-5 . . TRBV6-5 CASTIQGGNQPQHF TGTGCCAGCACTATACAGGGTGGCAATCAGCCCCAGCATTTT
TRBJ2-1 . . TRBV27 CASSREYNEQFF TGTGCCAGCAGCCGGGAGTACAATGAGCAGTTCTTC
TRBJ1-2 . TRBD1 TRBV3-1/TRBV3-2 CASSQLTGPYGYTF TGTGCCAGCAGCCAACTGACAGGGCCCTATGGCTACACCTTC
TRBJ1-3 . . TRBV6-6 CASSPLDSVDSGNTIYF TGTGCCAGCAGTCCCTTGGACAGTGTAGACTCTGGAAACACCATATATTTT
TRBJ2-3 . . TRBV29-1 CSVSPSGTDTQYF TGCAGCGTTTCCCCCAGTGGCACAGATACGCAGTATTTT
TRBJ2-4 . . TRBV7-9 CASSLTEIAKNIQYF TGTGCCAGCAGCTTAACAGAGATAGCCAAAAACATTCAGTACTTC
TRBJ1-1 few . TRBV2 CASNPLLGRYLHTEAFF TGTGCCAGCAACCCCCTTTTAGGCAGGTATTTGCACACTGAAGCTTTCTTT
TRBJ1-2 few . TRBV18 CASSYRDGYGYTF TGTGCCAGCTCTTACAGGGATGGCTATGGCTACACCTTC
TRBJ2-1 . TRBD2 TRBV5-5 CASSPSGRASYNEQFF TGTGCCAGCAGCCCAAGCGGGAGGGCCTCCTACAATGAGCAGTTCTTC
TRBJ1-2 . TRBD1 TRBV6-1 CASSEGQGIFYGYTF TGTGCCAGCAGTGAAGGACAGGGGATATTCTATGGCTACACCTTC
TRBJ2-7 . TRBD1 TRBV7-8 CASSFLTGVNEQYF TGTGCCAGCAGCTTCCTGACAGGGGTAAACGAGCAGTACTTC
TRBJ1-4 few . TRBV11-2 CASSRTRGSNEKLFF TGTGCCAGCAGCCGTACCAGGGGCTCTAATGAAAAACTGTTTTTT
TRBJ1-5 once . TRBV29-1 CSVGQLNQPQHF TGCAGCGTCGGACAGCTCAATCAGCCCCAGCATTTT
TRBJ2-7 . . TRBV9 CASSAYRVTSIDEQYF TGTGCCAGCAGCGCCTACCGGGTCACCTCCATCGACGAGCAGTACTTC
TRBJ2-7 . . TRBV30 CAWSSSGGNGQYF TGTGCCTGGAGTTCTTCCGGGGGAAATGGGCAGTACTTC
TRBJ2-5 . TRBD1 TRBV5-4 CASSLDRGETQYF TGTGCCAGCAGCTTGGACAGGGGGGAGACCCAGTACTTC
TRBJ2-3 . TRBD2 TRBV20-1 CSASSGEASGGTDTQYF TGCAGTGCTAGTTCGGGTGAGGCTAGCGGGGGCACAGATACGCAGTATTTT
TRBJ2-1 few . TRBV24-1 CATSDLGQGSYNEQFF TGTGCCACCAGTGATTTGGGACAAGGCTCCTACAATGAGCAGTTCTTC
TRBJ2-7 . TRBD1 TRBV30 CAWSVQGAHSGEQYF TGTGCCTGGAGTGTACAGGGGGCGCACAGTGGCGAGCAGTACTTC